The 22 T cell receptor beta chains below all came from one sample that was sequenced in a study of long-term antiretroviral therapy in people with HIV. An immunoSEQ assay, version v3.0, was performed at survey level. The method was immunoSEQ multiplex PCR; TCRdb's version includes in-frame clones alone and lacks a portion of them. The sample lists approximately 30,000 clones; roughly 97% were seen once. The material was unsorted PBMCs, obtained 7.6 years after starting antiretroviral therapy. The receptors shown here come from a young man with HIV.

The gene calls are TRBV2 and TRBJ1-2; D remains ambiguous. Germline lookup yields CDR1 SNHLY and CDR2 FYNNEI. Trimming pared 6 bases from V and 4 bases from J, leaving 12 bases between. The CDR3 runs 13 residues. This CDR3 is CASRDGSSYGYTF. DNA for the CDR3: TGTGCCAGCAGGGATGGCAGCTCCTATGGCTACACCTTC. The complete variable domain, with remaining parts taken from reference TRBV2 and TRBJ1-2, reads EPEVTQTPSHQVTQMGQEVILRCVPISNHLYFYWYRQILGQKVEFLVSFYNNEISEKSEIFDDQFSVERPDGSNFTLKIRSTKLEDSAMYFCASRDGSSYGYTFGSGTRLTVV.

This chain connects TRBV5-1 to TRBJ2-5; D might be TRBD1 (6 bases). The CDR3 covers 13 residues. CDR1 and CDR2 from the germline V gene are SGHRS and YFSETQ. V was pared by 3 bases and J by 4 bases, with 10 bases between. The CDR3 region has the DNA TGCGCCAGCAGCTCGGGACAAGCAGAGACCCAGTACTTC. It is translated as CASSSGQAETQYF.

The chain employs TRBV7-2 and TRBJ2-2; tentative D call: TRBD1 (6 bases). The CDR3 spans 13 residues. The germline gives CDR1 SGHTA, CDR2 FQGNSA. V lost 5 bases and J 7 bases, leaving 11 bases between the germline ends. CDR3 bases: TGTGCCAGCAGCCCCGGACAGAACGGGGAGCTGTTTTTT. This encodes CASSPGQNGELFF.

The chain joins TRBV28 to TRBJ2-7, with D tentatively TRBD2 (6 bases). V gave up 6 bases and J gave up 3 bases, with 18 bases separating them. The CDR3 covers 15 residues. CDR1 MDHEN and CDR2 SYDVKM come from the germline V gene. CDR3 residues: CASSPPGSSLYEQYF. CDR3 in DNA: TGTGCCAGCAGCCCACCCGGGAGCAGCCTCTACGAGCAGTACTTC.

V usage is TRBV30 and J usage is TRBJ2-6; D unclear. The CDR3 spans 15 residues. Germline V CDR1 and CDR2: GTSNPN, SVGIG (reference sequence). Trimming shortened V by 4 bases and J by 0 bases, and 10 bases separated the two germline ends. The DNA of the CDR3 is TGTGCCTGGACCGGGTCCCCCTCTGGGGCCAACGTCCTGACTTTC. Its protein product is CAWTGSPSGANVLTF.

CDR3 protein: CASSFQVNTEAFF. CDR3 coding DNA: TGTGCCAGCAGCTTTCAGGTGAACACTGAAGCTTTCTTT. The gene calls are TRBV7-8 and TRBJ1-1; D is undetermined. Between the trimmed V and J ends, which lost 3 bases and 0 bases, there was a span of 5 bases. Germline V CDR1 and CDR2: SGHVS, FQNEAQ. The CDR3 has 13 amino acids. Full variable domain (outside the CDR3, taken from reference TRBV7-8 and TRBJ1-1): GAGVSQSPRYKVAKRGQDVALRCDPISGHVSLFWYQQALGQGPEFLTYFQNEAQLDKSGLPSDRFFAERPEGSVSTLKIQRTQQEDSAVYLCASSFQVNTEAFFGQGTRLTVV.

The V gene is TRBV5-1, the J gene TRBJ1-5; the D gene is possibly TRBD1 (6 bases). From germline, CDR1 is SGHRS and CDR2 YFSETQ. The CDR3 loop spans 14 amino acids. The ends were cut back, 3 bases at V and 4 bases at J, with 11 bases in the middle. This CDR3 is CASSSTGENQPQHF. The CDR3 nucleotides read TGCGCCAGCAGCTCGACAGGAGAGAATCAGCCCCAGCATTTT.

J is TRBJ2-7 and V is TRBV2; D remains unclear. V gave up 4 bases and J gave up 0 bases, with 7 bases separating them. CDR1 and CDR2 from the germline V gene are SNHLY and FYNNEI. The CDR3 totals 13 residues. The CDR3 reads CASSGASSYEQYF. CDR3 DNA: TGTGCCAGCAGTGGGGCAAGCTCCTACGAGCAGTACTTC.

The V and J genes are TRBV11-2 and TRBJ1-1, with D hard to call. CDR3 size: 11 residues. V shed 2 bases and J shed 6 bases, with 4 bases lying between them. Per the germline V gene, CDR1 is SGHAT and CDR2 is FQNNGV. The CDR3 DNA reads TGTGCCAGCAGCTTAAGAGCTGAAGCTTTCTTT. Translating gives CASSLRAEAFF.

CDR3 region: CASSEFGGGYEQYF. Written as DNA, the CDR3 is TGTGCCAGCAGTGAATTTGGGGGTGGCTACGAGCAGTACTTC. This rearrangement joins TRBV25-1 to TRBJ2-7, with D perhaps being TRBD1 or TRBD2 (5 bases each). This CDR3 has 14 residues. V lost 1 base and J 3 bases, leaving 10 bases between the germline ends. Germline assignment: CDR1 MGHDK and CDR2 SYGVNS.

The rearrangement joins TRBV4-3 to TRBJ2-3; D is possibly TRBD2 (5 bases). Per the germline V gene, CDR1 is LGHNA and CDR2 is YSLEER. The CDR3 extends over 14 amino acids. Trimming left V 3 bases short and J 5 bases short, with 12 bases between. The CDR3 DNA follows: TGCGCCAGCAGCCATAGGCGAGGGCGAGATACGCAGTATTTT. This codes for CASSHRRGRDTQYF.

The count of this clone is one. V gene TRBV14 combines with J gene TRBJ1-1; D may be TRBD1 (6 bases). Germline assignment: CDR1 SGHDN and CDR2 FVKESK. V was pared by 3 bases and J by 3 bases, with 23 bases between. This CDR3 comprises 18 residues. The CDR3 DNA reads as TGTGCCAGCAGCCAGAGGGGGGTGTTAAGGGGTCGCGACACTGAAGCTTTCTTT. Translating it yields CASSQRGVLRGRDTEAFF.

On this clone: At one boundary the junction diverges from the germline segment, which might be a read error. The rearrangement uses TRBV7-8 and TRBJ2-7; D unclear. This CDR3 region has 11 residues. In germline, CDR1 is SGHVS, CDR2 FQNEAQ. CDR3 nucleotide sequence: TGTGCCAGCAGCCTCCTAGGAAGACCCACCTTC. Protein product: CASSLLGRPTF.

This sequence joins TRBV4-2 and TRBJ2-7; 7 bases align to TRBD2. Unmatched junction bases numbered 9, after V lost 0 bases and J lost 4 bases. CDR1 LGHNA and CDR2 YNFKEQ come from the germline V gene. The CDR3 covers 16 residues. The CDR3 sequence: CASSQEWLAEGYEQYF. The CDR3 DNA sequence: TGTGCCAGCAGCCAAGAATGGCTAGCGGAAGGATACGAGCAGTACTTC.

This chain joins TRBV9 and TRBJ2-1; D is ambiguous. Trimming removed 4 bases from V and 0 bases from J, with 11 bases in between. The germline CDR1 and CDR2 sequences are SGDLS and YYNGEE. This CDR3 region has 15 residues. This CDR3 is CASSPRLSSYNEQFF. CDR3 in DNA: TGTGCCAGCAGCCCCAGACTCAGCTCCTACAATGAGCAGTTCTTC. The full variable domain, in which reference TRBV9 and TRBJ2-1 provide the parts outside the CDR3, is DSGVTQTPKHLITATGQRVTLRCSPRSGDLSVYWYQQSLDQGLQFLIQYYNGEERAKGNILERFSAQQFPDLHSELNLSSLELGDSALYFCASSPRLSSYNEQFFGPGTRLTVL.

The chain employs TRBV5-1 and TRBJ2-7; TRBD2 agrees at 11 bases. The V segment lost 0 bases and the J segment 6 bases; nucleotides outside the gene matches: 2. The CDR3 sequence is 14 residues long. The germline gives CDR1 SGHRS, CDR2 YFSETQ. The CDR3 bases are TGCGCCAGCAGCTTGGTACTAGCGGGAGCCGAGCAGTACTTC. Translated, it gives CASSLVLAGAEQYF.

As DNA, the CDR3 is TGTGCCAGCAGCTCGTCGACAGGGCCGAACTATGGCTACACCTTC. It specifies CASSSSTGPNYGYTF. The V call is TRBV7-9, the J call TRBJ1-2; 7 bases match TRBD1. Germline V gives CDR1 SEHNR, CDR2 FQNEAQ (reference sequence). The CDR3 sequence is 15 residues long. J gave up 2 bases and V 4 bases, and 7 bases lay outside the gene matches. Full variable domain (outside the CDR3, taken from reference TRBV7-9 and TRBJ1-2): DTGVSQNPRHKITKRGQNVTFRCDPISEHNRLYWYRQTLGQGPEFLTYFQNEAQLEKSRLLSDRFSAERPKGSFSTLEIQRTEQGDSAMYLCASSSSTGPNYGYTFGSGTRLTVV.

This clone has only one observation. The chain is built from TRBV15 and TRBJ1-2, with no clear D. Germline-derived CDR1 and CDR2 are LNHNV and YYDKDF (reference sequence). V lost 0 bases and J 0 bases, leaving 11 bases between the germline ends. The CDR3 runs to 16 residues. The CDR3 region has the DNA TGTGCCACCAGCAGAGATCGGACGGTTACTAACTATGGCTACACCTTC. Amino acids: CATSRDRTVTNYGYTF.

The chain couples TRBV9 to TRBJ2-3, with TRBD2 identical over 9 bases. Germline-derived CDR1 and CDR2 are SGDLS and YYNGEE. Trimming took 0 bases from V and 5 from J; bases not matched to a gene: 10. The CDR3 sequence is 17 residues long. CDR3 residues: CASSVEGLAGDLDTQYF. DNA of the CDR3: TGTGCCAGCAGCGTAGAGGGCTTAGCGGGAGATCTAGATACGCAGTATTTT.

This clone was recorded only once. This chain uses TRBV7-9 with TRBJ1-6; no clear D. Trimming left V 1 base short and J 4 bases short, with 5 bases between. Germline V gives CDR1 SEHNR, CDR2 FQNEAQ (reference sequence). The length of the CDR3 is 14 residues. CDR3 bases: TGTGCCAGCAGCTTAGAACAGTATAATTCACCCCTCCACTTT. The encoded protein is CASSLEQYNSPLHF.

The rearrangement joins TRBV9 to TRBJ2-1; no clear D gene. The germline CDR1 and CDR2 sequences are SGDLS and YYNGEE. The CDR3 is 15 residues long. V dropped 2 bases and J dropped 1 base, with 10 bases sitting between them. CDR3 coding DNA: TGTGCCAGCAGCGTGTCAGGTGTGTCCTACAATGAGCAGTTCTTC. It codes for CASSVSGVSYNEQFF. The entire variable domain, with the rest obtained from reference TRBV9 and TRBJ2-1, is as follows: DSGVTQTPKHLITATGQRVTLRCSPRSGDLSVYWYQQSLDQGLQFLIQYYNGEERAKGNILERFSAQQFPDLHSELNLSSLELGDSALYFCASSVSGVSYNEQFFGPGTRLTVL.

V and J are TRBV7-2 and TRBJ1-1, with D maybe TRBD1 (5 bases). From germline, CDR1 is SGHTA and CDR2 FQGNSA. The CDR3 sequence is 12 residues long. Between the trimmed V and J ends, which lost 10 bases and 1 base, there was a span of 10 bases. The chain's CDR3 is CATQDRNTEAFF. CDR3 nucleotides: TGTGCCACTCAAGACAGGAACACTGAAGCTTTCTTT.